Below are 11 T cell receptor beta chains sequenced from a single sample in a study of CD8 T cells in ankylosing spondylitis (dated by TCRdb to 2017 to 2019). Receptor amplification or capture employed 5' RACE. The listed sequencing device is Illumina HiSeq 2500. Using fastp trimming at Q25 and MiXCR clonotype assembly, TCRdb reanalyzed the public sequencing data and kept in-frame beta chains. CDR3 protein sequences are deduplicated, and each keeps its most common genes and DNA. The sample has 250,000 or so distinct CDR3 sequences on record, under 30% of them singletons. Together, the top ten hold 0.61% of the sample. Material for sequencing was blood, either unsorted or a sorted T cell fraction (not recorded which). Every receptor here comes from a male donor with ankylosing spondylitis or in good health (not recorded which).

This clonotype was picked up many times. This chain links TRBV5-1 with TRBJ2-2; D is tentatively TRBD1 or TRBD2 (5 bases each). The CDR3 runs to 14 residues. Trimming took 0 bases from V and 4 from J, leaving 7 bases between them. Germline CDR1 reads SGHRS; CDR2 reads YFSETQ. The CDR3 sequence is CASSLVGTTGELFF. The CDR3 DNA sequence: TGCGCCAGCAGCTTGGTTGGGACCACCGGGGAGCTGTTTTTT.

V usage is TRBV20-1 and J usage is TRBJ2-7; no clear D gene. Trimming cost V 5 bases and J 4 bases, with 18 bases left between them. This CDR3 contains 14 residues. The germline CDR1 and CDR2 sequences are DFQATT and SNEGSKA (reference sequence). CDR3 sequence reads: CSAPPAPASYEQYF. DNA for the CDR3: TGCAGTGCTCCACCCGCTCCGGCCTCTTACGAGCAGTACTTC.

This clonotype appeared a few times. The chain uses TRBV20-1 and TRBJ2-1, with 8 nucleotides matching TRBD2. The germline V gene has CDR1 DFQATT and CDR2 SNEGSKA (reference sequence). This CDR3 has 17 amino acids. V lost 1 base, J lost 0 bases, and 8 bases stayed unmatched. CDR3 sequence (DNA): TGCAGTGCTAGAGTCGGGAGGGGATGGAGCTCCTACAATGAGCAGTTCTTC. It is translated as CSARVGRGWSSYNEQFF.

This clonotype appeared a few times. The V call is TRBV5-1, the J call TRBJ2-7; D uncertain. V gave up 7 bases and J gave up 3 bases, with 8 bases separating them. The germline V gene encodes CDR1 SGHRS and CDR2 YFSETQ. This CDR3 comprises 11 residues. The CDR3 coding sequence is TGCGCCAGCGCGGCAGACTACGAGCAGTACTTC. Residues: CASAADYEQYF.

This clonotype came up many times. The chain uses TRBV29-1 and TRBJ2-5, with 11 bases aligning to TRBD2. J lost 5 bases, V lost 7 bases, and 6 bases had no gene match. There are 13 residues in the CDR3. In germline, CDR1 is SQVTM, CDR2 ANQGSEA. DNA for the CDR3: TGCAGCGGCCTGACTAGCGGGGCGGAGACCCAGTACTTC. Translating it yields CSGLTSGAETQYF.

This clonotype appeared many times. This chain joins TRBV11-2 and TRBJ2-7; possibly TRBD1 for D (6 bases). The V and J ends lost 0 bases and 0 bases respectively, with 15 bases between them. Germline-derived CDR1 and CDR2 are SGHAT and FQNNGV. CDR3 length: 17 amino acids. The CDR3 DNA sequence: TGTGCCAGCAGCTTAGATCAAGGGGGTGACAGCTCCTACGAGCAGTACTTC. Its protein product is CASSLDQGGDSSYEQYF.

The chain has TRBV20-1 and TRBJ2-7; perhaps TRBD1 as D (5 bases). V was pared by 6 bases and J by 2 bases, with 11 bases between. This CDR3 is built from 12 residues. Germline V gene sequence: CDR1 DFQATT, CDR2 SNEGSKA (reference sequence). This chain's CDR3 is CSAERGTYEQYF. DNA for the CDR3: TGCAGTGCCGAAAGGGGAACCTACGAGCAGTACTTC.

The CDR3 sequence is CASSQRTGTGYEQYF. DNA of the CDR3: TGTGCCAGCAGCCAGAGGACAGGGACGGGTTACGAGCAGTACTTC. This chain uses TRBV28 with TRBJ2-7, with TRBD1 identical over 8 bases. V lost 6 bases and J lost 4; bases outside the gene matches: 11. The CDR3 is 15 amino acids. CDR1 MDHEN and CDR2 SYDVKM come from the germline V gene.

The genes are TRBV12-3 or TRBV12-4 and TRBJ2-5; D not resolved. V lost 3 bases to trimming and J lost 3 bases, with 8 bases between them. The CDR3 loop spans 13 amino acids. CDR3 DNA: TGTGCCAGCAGTTTTACCACTAAAGAGACCCAGTACTTC. It is translated as CASSFTTKETQYF.

DNA of the CDR3: TGCGCCAGCAGCCAAGGTCCGTTAGGGAATGAAAAACTGTTTTTT. This gives the protein CASSQGPLGNEKLFF. The rearrangement uses TRBV4-1 and TRBJ1-4; D not certain. Germline V gene lookup returns CDR1 MGHRA and CDR2 YSYEKL. Trimming left V 1 base short and J 5 bases short, with 11 bases between. The CDR3 covers 15 residues.

At least ten counts were recorded for this clonotype. The V and J genes are TRBV24-1 and TRBJ2-5, with D maybe TRBD2 (6 bases). V was cut by 4 bases and J by 5 bases, with 16 bases left in between. This CDR3 has 15 residues. Germline CDR1 reads KGHDR; CDR2 reads SFDVKD. The chain's CDR3 is CATSEPGRGRETQYF. For the CDR3, the DNA is TGTGCCACCAGTGAGCCGGGACGTGGGAGGGAGACCCAGTACTTC.